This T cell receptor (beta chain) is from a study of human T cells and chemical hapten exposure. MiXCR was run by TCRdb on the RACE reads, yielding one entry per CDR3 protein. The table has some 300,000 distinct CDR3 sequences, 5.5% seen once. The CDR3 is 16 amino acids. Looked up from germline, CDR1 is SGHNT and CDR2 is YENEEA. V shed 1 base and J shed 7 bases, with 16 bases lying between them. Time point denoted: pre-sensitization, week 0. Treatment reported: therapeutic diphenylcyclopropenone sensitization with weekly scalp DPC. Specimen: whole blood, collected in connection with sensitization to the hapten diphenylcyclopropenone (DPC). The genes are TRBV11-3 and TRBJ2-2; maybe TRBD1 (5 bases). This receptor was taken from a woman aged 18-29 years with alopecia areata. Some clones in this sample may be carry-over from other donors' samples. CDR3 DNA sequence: TGTGCCAGCAGCTTAGGGGGCCAGTCCACCGGCGGGGAGCTGTTTTTT. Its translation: CASSLGGQSTGGELFF. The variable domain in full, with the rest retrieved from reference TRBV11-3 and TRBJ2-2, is EAGVVQSPRYKIIEKKQPVAFWCNPISGHNTLYWYLQNLGQGPELLIRYENEEAVDDSQLPKDRFSAERLKGVDSTLKIQPAELGDSAVYLCASSLGGQSTGGELFFGEGSRLTVL.